This TCR beta chain is drawn from a study of naive CD8 T cells in extremely preterm neonates (dated by TCRdb to about 2017). The study in broad terms: The study compared TCRbeta CDR3 repertoires of sorted naive CD8+ T cells across four age groups: extremely preterm neonates, term neonates, young children and adults.

For this clone: Its antigen has not been determined. It has no much larger one-base neighbor in the sample; base qualities were not kept.

TCRbeta CDR3 regions were amplified from genomic DNA by a two-step, bias-controlled multiplex PCR. The multiplex PCR included primers specific for each TRBV and TRBJ gene segment. The immunoSEQ Assay was used to generate TCRbeta repertoire data. Turning to the authors' computational methods: A relative-frequency ratio and a modified nearest-neighbor algorithm were applied to filter and cluster reads so that closely related sequences were merged. IMGT annotation was followed for the assignment of V, D and J genes to CDR3 sequences. Template counts were corrected for PCR amplification bias and quantified by comparison with synthetic TCR CDR3 analog sequences. Analyses were restricted to unique productive sequences, meaning in-frame CDR3 sequences without stop codons. Clonality, defined as 1 minus Pielou's evenness, and iChao1 richness were computed with the immunoSEQ Analyzer software. Statistical tests were run in JMP, with either Student's t-test or a non-parametric test chosen according to Shapiro-Wilk normality results. TCRdb provides this immuneACCESS table in a form limited to in-frame rearrangements. Some clones are lacking; in checked studies, under half of them reflect an unresolved V gene, and why the rest are absent is not known. The V and J calls and clone size are taken from that table; D and trimming were inferred from the DNA. For this sample the table gives roughly 7,900 clones, of which almost 98% were detected only once. The ten largest clones add up to 0.35% to 0.4% of the sample.

V is pared back by 1 base and J by 4 bases, with 11 bases lying between the germline termini. For CDR1 and CDR2, the germline V gene (reference sequence) lists LNHDA and SQIVND. The CDR3 spans 15 residues, from the cysteine through the phenylalanine. Only the CDR3 part of the read is kept: 45 bases, read in frame from the first base. The term cord blood was obtained from about five elective full-term cesarean deliveries at about 36-41 weeks of gestation that occurred without labor or rupture of membranes. The study left out pregnancies involving fetal demise, active maternal HSV infection or known maternal HIV infection. A FACSAria III cell sorter was used to sort live, Annexin V-negative naive CD8+ T cells (CD3+CD8+CD45RA+CCR7+). Each sample yielded roughly 18,000 to 100,000 sorted naive CD8+ T cells. Preassembled standardized sampling kits were used to collect mixed venous-arterial cord blood. Cord blood was held at room temperature, and processing was completed within 4 hours of collection. Mononuclear cells were isolated from diluted blood by Ficoll-Paque density gradient centrifugation. Before sorting, mononuclear cells were cryopreserved in 10% DMSO with 90% FBS and kept in long-term storage at -150 degrees C. Annexin V and antibodies against CD3, CD8, CCR7 and CD45RA were used to stain the thawed cells. The DNeasy Blood and Tissue Kit was used to extract genomic DNA from snap-frozen pellets of sorted cells.

The study at large found these results: The authors noted a small sample size and variable productive template counts among preterm samples as limitations. To track T cell development within individuals, the authors urged prospective longitudinal studies of preterm and term neonates. Preterm CDR3s were shorter, with fewer N additions and less junctional trimming, and were closer to germline than those of older groups. A larger fraction of CDR3 nucleotide sequences was shared among preterm neonates (around 2.7%) than among term neonates (0.4%), young children (around 0.03%) and adults (about 0.01%). Preterm neonates showed significantly lower iChao1 richness than every other age group (p < 0.05) along with an even clone distribution, indicating a less rich repertoire.

The V and J genes are TRBV19 and TRBJ2-1, and TRBD2 may be the D gene, going by 6 matching bases. This receptor was identified in a newborn in good health. Sequencing used naive CD8+ T cells from cord blood. The CDR3 protein is CASSIGGAGYNEQFF. The nucleotides are TGTGCCAGTAGTATAGGCGGGGCGGGATACAATGAGCAGTTCTTC.